This T cell receptor beta chain was profiled in a study of blood T cell repertoires in COVID-19 (dated by TCRdb to 2018 to 2020). Some background on the complete study: The collaborator samples originated in the United States, Italy and Spain and spanned the acute and convalescent phases of COVID-19. Samples were obtained from the ongoing ImmuneRACE study (first 160 participants) and from 1,200 or so subjects provided by 6 global collaborators. Subjects who had been exposed to COVID-19, were actively infected with it, or had recovered from it provided the deeply sampled blood TCRbeta repertoires that made up the dataset. HLA class I and class II types, where available, came from metadata supplied by the sample provider rather than from assay-based typing. Sample metadata almost always included a de-identified subject ID, COVID-19 status, age in years and sex. The repertoires were made available in a free public database intended to serve as a resource for research on the immune response to SARS-CoV-2. The prospective study material was composed of cDNA or gDNA derived from T cells, B-cell-depleted T cells, or PBMCs. General conclusions and limits of the study: The amount of clinical and demographic metadata varied by source and participant and was provided uncurated.

Collaborating institutions collected whole blood in K2EDTA tubes following their own protocols. Collaborator samples were shipped for TCRbeta analysis as frozen whole blood, isolated PBMCs, or DNA extracted from either sample type. The germline V gene yields MDHEN for CDR1 and SYDVKM for CDR2. Trimmed from V: 5 bases; trimmed from J: 3 bases; junction bases lacking a gene match: 6. Measured from the cysteine to the phenylalanine, the CDR3 is 15 residues long. The retained sequence is limited to the CDR3, 45 bases, with the frame set at the first base. Of note for this clone: Its antigen has not been determined. Within one base of it there is no much larger clone, and no base qualities were kept.

TCRbeta CDR3 regions were amplified from genomic DNA using the immunoSEQ Assay, a bias-controlled multiplex PCR. Regarding the original processing steps: Nucleated cell counts per sample were estimated from amplification of reference gene primers within the assay. To quantify the absolute abundance of each unique TCRbeta CDR3 rearrangement, sequence reads were collapsed and filtered. Productive Simpson clonality was computed per sample as the square root of Simpson's diversity index over productive rearrangements. Sourced from immuneACCESS, this table was stored by TCRdb with only in-frame sequences that have V and J called. A share of the clones is absent; for the studies checked, an unresolved V gene accounts for under half, and the remainder has no known explanation. That table supplies the V and J calls and clone size; D and trimming were determined from the DNA. The sample table records 60,000 to 85,000 clones; roughly 70% of these occur just once. The ten largest clones take up 21% of the sample.

Sequenced sample: peripheral blood. This TCR derives from a man aged 70-80 years with acute or convalescent COVID-19. The rearrangement joined TRBV28 to TRBJ1-2, with 10 middle bases fitting TRBD1. The DNA is TGTGCCAGCAGTACCCCCGGGACAGGGGACTATGGCTACACCTTC. The translation is CASSTPGTGDYGYTF.